These T cell receptor beta chains were read from a single sample in a study of blood T cell repertoires in COVID-19. Sequencing was performed with immunoSEQ multiplex PCR; in TCRdb, only in-frame clones are kept and a portion is missing. The table has about 370,000 clones, around 92% seen once. The sequenced sample was peripheral blood. The receptors derive from a woman under 40 with COVID-19, enrolled during active disease. CDR3s include the opening cysteine and the closing phenylalanine or tryptophan. Fields, in order: V gene, D gene, J gene, CDR3 length, clone size, CDR3 DNA, CDR3 protein. The D gene is left open where the match is weak. Size is stated for part of the rows, as once, few or many counts, or as a class when the clone is expanded.

V gene: TRBV30
D gene: TRBD1
J gene: TRBJ1-2
CDR3 length: 14
clone size: NA
CDR3 DNA: TGTGCCTGGAATCGGGGACAGGGAAGCGGCGGCTACACCTTC
CDR3 protein: CAWNRGQGSGGYTF

V gene: TRBV7-2
D gene: TRBD1
J gene: TRBJ1-1
CDR3 length: 15
clone size: NA
CDR3 DNA: TGTGCCAGCAGCTGGGGACAGGTGATGAACACTGAAGCTTTCTTT
CDR3 protein: CASSWGQVMNTEAFF

V gene: TRBV4-1
D gene: NA
J gene: TRBJ2-3
CDR3 length: 15
clone size: NA
CDR3 DNA: TGCGCCAGCAGCCAAGAACTAGCTAACACAGATACGCAGTATTTT
CDR3 protein: CASSQELANTDTQYF

V gene: TRBV10-3
D gene: NA
J gene: TRBJ1-6
CDR3 length: 15
clone size: once
CDR3 DNA: TGTGCCATCAGTGATTTGGGGGGAGGAGGATCACCCCTCCACTTT
CDR3 protein: CAISDLGGGGSPLHF

V gene: TRBV28
D gene: NA
J gene: TRBJ2-2
CDR3 length: 16
clone size: NA
CDR3 DNA: TGTGCCAGCAGTTTATACAGAAGGCTGAACACCGGGGAGCTGTTTTTT
CDR3 protein: CASSLYRRLNTGELFF

V gene: TRBV4-1
D gene: NA
J gene: TRBJ1-2
CDR3 length: 15
clone size: NA
CDR3 DNA: TGCGCCAGCAGCCAAGGGGCTAACGTAGGGGTTGGCTACACCTTC
CDR3 protein: CASSQGANVGVGYTF

V gene: TRBV7-2
D gene: NA
J gene: TRBJ2-2
CDR3 length: 14
clone size: NA
CDR3 DNA: TGTGCCAGCAGCTTTCCTAGGGGCCCCGGGGAGCTGTTTTTT
CDR3 protein: CASSFPRGPGELFF

V gene: TRBV10-1
D gene: NA
J gene: TRBJ1-1
CDR3 length: 12
clone size: NA
CDR3 DNA: TGCGCCAGCACCAGTGGCGGCACTGAAGCTTTCTTT
CDR3 protein: CASTSGGTEAFF

V gene: TRBV7-2
D gene: TRBD1
J gene: TRBJ2-5
CDR3 length: 16
clone size: NA
CDR3 DNA: TGTGCCAGCAGCGTCATACAGGGGGCGGGGAGAGAGACCCAGTACTTC
CDR3 protein: CASSVIQGAGRETQYF

V gene: TRBV10-1
D gene: NA
J gene: TRBJ1-3
CDR3 length: 13
clone size: NA
CDR3 DNA: TGCGCCAGCAGCCGGACAGAGGGAAACACCATATATTTT
CDR3 protein: CASSRTEGNTIYF

V gene: TRBV7-2
D gene: NA
J gene: TRBJ2-1
CDR3 length: 11
clone size: NA
CDR3 DNA: TGTGCCAGCAGCCTCCGGGTGGAGCAGTTCTTC
CDR3 protein: CASSLRVEQFF

V gene: TRBV2
D gene: NA
J gene: TRBJ1-2
CDR3 length: 14
clone size: NA
CDR3 DNA: TGTGCCAGCAACCCCCGCCGGGGTAACTATGGCTACACCTTC
CDR3 protein: CASNPRRGNYGYTF

V gene: TRBV30
D gene: NA
J gene: TRBJ2-3
CDR3 length: 12
clone size: NA
CDR3 DNA: TGTGCCTGGAGCGGGAATAAAGATACGCAGTATTTT
CDR3 protein: CAWSGNKDTQYF

V gene: TRBV2
D gene: NA
J gene: TRBJ2-7
CDR3 length: 16
clone size: once
CDR3 DNA: TGTGCCAGCAGTGGCTACCCGTTAGACAGAACCTACGAGCAGTACTTC
CDR3 protein: CASSGYPLDRTYEQYF

V gene: TRBV7-2
D gene: TRBD2
J gene: TRBJ2-1
CDR3 length: 16
clone size: NA
CDR3 DNA: TGTGCCAGCAGCTTAGCGGGACTAGCGGGAGTGGGTGAGCAGTTCTTC
CDR3 protein: CASSLAGLAGVGEQFF

V gene: TRBV6-5
D gene: NA
J gene: TRBJ1-2
CDR3 length: 11
clone size: few
CDR3 DNA: TGTGCCAGCACAGGGCACTATGGCTACACCTTC
CDR3 protein: CASTGHYGYTF

V gene: TRBV16
D gene: NA
J gene: TRBJ2-6
CDR3 length: 18
clone size: NA
CDR3 DNA: TGTGCCAGCAGCCAATCTCAGGGGCCCGCTGTTGGGGCCAACGTCCTGACTTTC
CDR3 protein: CASSQSQGPAVGANVLTF

V gene: TRBV5-8
D gene: NA
J gene: TRBJ2-3
CDR3 length: 16
clone size: NA
CDR3 DNA: TGTGCCAGCAGCTCGATTACTTTCTTCCTCGGGGATACGCAGTATTTT
CDR3 protein: CASSSITFFLGDTQYF

V gene: TRBV18
D gene: TRBD2
J gene: TRBJ2-7
CDR3 length: 13
clone size: NA
CDR3 DNA: TGTGCCAGCTCCCAAGCGGGGGGCGCTGAGGGGTACTTC
CDR3 protein: CASSQAGGAEGYF

V gene: TRBV7-9
D gene: NA
J gene: TRBJ2-6
CDR3 length: 16
clone size: NA
CDR3 DNA: TGTGCCAGCAGCTTAGCCTTCGGCTCTGGGGCCAACGTCCTGACTTTC
CDR3 protein: CASSLAFGSGANVLTF

V gene: TRBV9
D gene: NA
J gene: TRBJ2-3
CDR3 length: 15
clone size: NA
CDR3 DNA: TGTGCCAGCAGCGTAGTTAGGGGGAGCACAGATACGCAGTATTTT
CDR3 protein: CASSVVRGSTDTQYF

V gene: TRBV5-1
D gene: NA
J gene: TRBJ2-5
CDR3 length: 14
clone size: NA
CDR3 DNA: TGCGCCAGCAGCCTAGGGGGGGTTGAAGAGACCCAGTACTTC
CDR3 protein: CASSLGGVEETQYF

V gene: TRBV9
D gene: NA
J gene: TRBJ2-5
CDR3 length: 15
clone size: NA
CDR3 DNA: TGTGCCAGCAGCCCCCGACTCGTTCTACAAGAGACCCAGTACTTC
CDR3 protein: CASSPRLVLQETQYF

V gene: TRBV6-1
D gene: TRBD1
J gene: TRBJ1-3
CDR3 length: 17
clone size: NA
CDR3 DNA: TGTGCCAGCAGTGAAGCATGGACAGGGATCTCTGGAAACACCATATATTTT
CDR3 protein: CASSEAWTGISGNTIYF

V gene: TRBV28
D gene: NA
J gene: TRBJ1-2
CDR3 length: 18
clone size: NA
CDR3 DNA: TGTGCCAGCAAATTCACGCGGGGGCGACAGGCGGCCGTCTATGGCTACACCTTC
CDR3 protein: CASKFTRGRQAAVYGYTF

V gene: TRBV12-3/TRBV12-4
D gene: NA
J gene: TRBJ1-5
CDR3 length: 12
clone size: NA
CDR3 DNA: TGTGCCAGCAGTTTCTTCGATCAGCCCCAGCATTTT
CDR3 protein: CASSFFDQPQHF

V gene: TRBV11-2
D gene: TRBD1
J gene: TRBJ2-1
CDR3 length: 15
clone size: NA
CDR3 DNA: TGTGCCAGCAGCATCTTCGGGACAGCAAACAATGAGCAGTTCTTC
CDR3 protein: CASSIFGTANNEQFF

V gene: TRBV7-9
D gene: TRBD1
J gene: TRBJ1-6
CDR3 length: 16
clone size: NA
CDR3 DNA: TGTGCCAGCAGCTCAGACAGGGAAGGGGGAAGTTCACCCCTCCACTTT
CDR3 protein: CASSSDREGGSSPLHF

V gene: TRBV9
D gene: NA
J gene: TRBJ2-2
CDR3 length: 16
clone size: NA
CDR3 DNA: TGTGCCAGCAGCGCCCGGGGGAAACCGAACACCGGGGAGCTGTTTTTT
CDR3 protein: CASSARGKPNTGELFF

V gene: TRBV7-7
D gene: NA
J gene: TRBJ2-5
CDR3 length: 16
clone size: NA
CDR3 DNA: TGTGCTAGCAGCTTACTTTACTCAGGGGGGCAAGAGACCCAGTACTTC
CDR3 protein: CASSLLYSGGQETQYF

V gene: TRBV6-2/TRBV6-3
D gene: NA
J gene: TRBJ1-1
CDR3 length: 14
clone size: NA
CDR3 DNA: TGTGCCAGCAGTTATTCCCCACAGACAACTGAAGCTTTCTTT
CDR3 protein: CASSYSPQTTEAFF

V gene: TRBV6-5
D gene: NA
J gene: TRBJ1-5
CDR3 length: 15
clone size: NA
CDR3 DNA: TGTGCCAGCAGCCCCTCTGTCGGGAAGGTCCAGCCCCAGCATTTT
CDR3 protein: CASSPSVGKVQPQHF

V gene: TRBV30
D gene: TRBD2
J gene: TRBJ2-2
CDR3 length: 14
clone size: once
CDR3 DNA: TGTGCCTGGAGCAAAAGCGGGAGGGCCGGGGAGCTGTTTTTT
CDR3 protein: CAWSKSGRAGELFF

V gene: TRBV5-1
D gene: TRBD2
J gene: TRBJ2-2
CDR3 length: 17
clone size: NA
CDR3 DNA: TGCGCCAGCAGCTATCGACTAGCGGGAGTTAACACCGGGGAGCTGTTTTTT
CDR3 protein: CASSYRLAGVNTGELFF

V gene: TRBV5-4
D gene: NA
J gene: TRBJ1-1
CDR3 length: 13
clone size: NA
CDR3 DNA: TGTGCCAGCAGGTACGGGGAGAACACTGAAGCTTTCTTT
CDR3 protein: CASRYGENTEAFF

V gene: TRBV7-2
D gene: NA
J gene: TRBJ1-5
CDR3 length: 15
clone size: NA
CDR3 DNA: TGTGCCAGCAGCTTTGGATGGGGGGGCGGGCGGCCCCAGCATTTT
CDR3 protein: CASSFGWGGGRPQHF

V gene: TRBV5-3
D gene: TRBD1
J gene: TRBJ1-1
CDR3 length: 17
clone size: NA
CDR3 DNA: TGTGCCAGAAGCCGAAACAGAGACAGGGGACGGAACACTGAAGCTTTCTTT
CDR3 protein: CARSRNRDRGRNTEAFF

V gene: TRBV7-8
D gene: TRBD2
J gene: TRBJ2-5
CDR3 length: 16
clone size: NA
CDR3 DNA: TGTGCCAGCAGCCCTCGTCGTAGCGGGAGGGGGGAGGCCCAGTACTTC
CDR3 protein: CASSPRRSGRGEAQYF

V gene: TRBV6-1
D gene: TRBD1
J gene: TRBJ1-1
CDR3 length: 14
clone size: NA
CDR3 DNA: TGTGCCAGCAGTGACCTACGGACAGGGGTTCGAGCTTTCTTT
CDR3 protein: CASSDLRTGVRAFF

V gene: TRBV7-8
D gene: NA
J gene: TRBJ2-1
CDR3 length: 17
clone size: NA
CDR3 DNA: TGTGCCAGCAGCTCTGCCACCGGGACTGCCGTGAAGGATGAGCAGTTCTTC
CDR3 protein: CASSSATGTAVKDEQFF

V gene: TRBV7-2
D gene: NA
J gene: TRBJ2-1
CDR3 length: 13
clone size: NA
CDR3 DNA: TGTGCCAGCAGCTCCGAGGGTCAGAATGAGCAGTTCTTC
CDR3 protein: CASSSEGQNEQFF

V gene: TRBV6-1
D gene: NA
J gene: TRBJ2-7
CDR3 length: 13
clone size: NA
CDR3 DNA: TGTGCCAGCAGTGAAGTGGGCTCTTACGAGCAGTACTTC
CDR3 protein: CASSEVGSYEQYF

V gene: TRBV10-1
D gene: TRBD1
J gene: TRBJ2-1
CDR3 length: 15
clone size: NA
CDR3 DNA: TGCGCCAGCAGTGAGGGTTCAGGGGGTTACAATGAGCAGTTCTTC
CDR3 protein: CASSEGSGGYNEQFF

V gene: TRBV27
D gene: NA
J gene: TRBJ1-2
CDR3 length: 14
clone size: once
CDR3 DNA: TGTGCCAGCAGTTTATCGTCAGGGTACTATGGCTACACCTTC
CDR3 protein: CASSLSSGYYGYTF

V gene: TRBV11-2
D gene: NA
J gene: TRBJ2-1
CDR3 length: 14
clone size: NA
CDR3 DNA: TGTGCCAGCAGCTTAGTTGGGAGGTTGAATGAGCAGTTCTTC
CDR3 protein: CASSLVGRLNEQFF

V gene: TRBV27
D gene: TRBD1
J gene: TRBJ1-2
CDR3 length: 15
clone size: once
CDR3 DNA: TGTGCCAGCAGTCCGAGAGAGGACAGGAAAAATGGCTACACCTTC
CDR3 protein: CASSPREDRKNGYTF

V gene: TRBV2
D gene: TRBD1
J gene: TRBJ1-1
CDR3 length: 14
clone size: NA
CDR3 DNA: TGTGCCAGCGGTCTGGACAGGGTAAGCACTGAAGCTTTCTTT
CDR3 protein: CASGLDRVSTEAFF

V gene: TRBV5-4
D gene: NA
J gene: TRBJ2-3
CDR3 length: 16
clone size: NA
CDR3 DNA: TGTGCCAGCACGCCCCTGGGGGACACATTCACAGATACGCAGTATTTT
CDR3 protein: CASTPLGDTFTDTQYF

V gene: TRBV29-1
D gene: TRBD1
J gene: TRBJ2-3
CDR3 length: 18
clone size: once
CDR3 DNA: TGCAGCATAAAGGGGGCTCGCATACTGTTGAATAGCACAGATACGCAGTATTTT
CDR3 protein: CSIKGARILLNSTDTQYF

V gene: TRBV24-1
D gene: TRBD2
J gene: TRBJ2-1
CDR3 length: 19
clone size: NA
CDR3 DNA: TGTGCCACCAGTGATTCCGGGACTAGCGGGAGGTGGGGATACAATGAGCAGTTCTTC
CDR3 protein: CATSDSGTSGRWGYNEQFF

V gene: TRBV27
D gene: TRBD1
J gene: TRBJ1-1
CDR3 length: 14
clone size: NA
CDR3 DNA: TGTGCCAGCAGTCCTCAGGGGGTAGGTACTGAAGCTTTCTTT
CDR3 protein: CASSPQGVGTEAFF

V gene: TRBV5-1
D gene: TRBD1
J gene: TRBJ1-4
CDR3 length: 14
clone size: once
CDR3 DNA: TGCGCCAGCAGCATAGGGACAGGGAATGAAAAACTGTTTTTT
CDR3 protein: CASSIGTGNEKLFF

V gene: TRBV28
D gene: TRBD1
J gene: TRBJ1-2
CDR3 length: 15
clone size: NA
CDR3 DNA: TGTGCCAGCAGCTCCGGACAGGGCCTTAACTATGGCTACACCTTC
CDR3 protein: CASSSGQGLNYGYTF

V gene: TRBV5-6
D gene: NA
J gene: TRBJ1-1
CDR3 length: 15
clone size: NA
CDR3 DNA: TGTGCCAGCAGCTCGTATACACAGGGGAACACTGAAGCTTTCTTT
CDR3 protein: CASSSYTQGNTEAFF

V gene: TRBV5-8
D gene: TRBD2
J gene: TRBJ2-5
CDR3 length: 16
clone size: NA
CDR3 DNA: TGTGCCAGCAGCTTGAGGCTAGCGGGAGGCCAAGAGACCCAGTACTTC
CDR3 protein: CASSLRLAGGQETQYF